This TCR beta chain was found in a study of blood T cell repertoires in COVID-19. As handled by the study authors: Reference gene primer amplification yielded estimated nucleated cell counts. The protocol was immunoSEQ multiplex PCR, while the TCRdb copy is restricted to in-frame clones and leaves out a portion. V and J calls and clone size follow that table, whereas D and trimming were derived from the DNA. The repertoire holds some 320,000 clones, with roughly 90% as singletons. Germline CDR1 and CDR2: SGHNT and YENEEA. CDR3 length: 18 amino acids. Trimming took 0 bases from V and 0 from J; bases not matched to a gene: 5. Participants came from under 30 US areas, aged roughly 18 to 89 years. The study assigned cohorts using participant-reported clinical history.

The chain has TRBV11-3 and TRBJ2-4, with 10 bases that match TRBD1. The sample consisted of PBMCs or T cells enriched from blood (not recorded which). This sequence was found in a woman aged 25 to 39 who had been exposed to COVID-19. CDR3 sequence: CASSLDPGQGRAKNIQYF. CDR3 in DNA: TGTGCCAGCAGCTTAGACCCGGGACAGGGGCGAGCCAAAAACATTCAGTACTTC.